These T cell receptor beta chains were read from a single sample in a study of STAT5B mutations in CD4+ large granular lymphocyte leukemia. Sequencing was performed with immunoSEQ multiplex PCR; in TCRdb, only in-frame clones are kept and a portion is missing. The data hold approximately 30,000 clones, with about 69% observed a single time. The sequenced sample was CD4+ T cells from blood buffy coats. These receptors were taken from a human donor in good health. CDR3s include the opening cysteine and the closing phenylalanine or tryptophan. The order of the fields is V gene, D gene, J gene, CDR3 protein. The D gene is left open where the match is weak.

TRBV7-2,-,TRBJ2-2,CASSLLGQNTGELFF
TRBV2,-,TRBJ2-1,CASSVTGTMQFF
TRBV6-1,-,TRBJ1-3,CASWGWLSGNTIYF
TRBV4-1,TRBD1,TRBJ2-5,CASSQASRGQETQYF
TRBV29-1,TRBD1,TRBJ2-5,CSSQQRGRETQYF
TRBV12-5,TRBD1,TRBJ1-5,CASGFPRGGSNQPQHF
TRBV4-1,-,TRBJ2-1,CASSQAGQGLAAYNEQFF
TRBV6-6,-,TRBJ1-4,CASRPGTAVEKLFF
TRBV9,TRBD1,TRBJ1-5,CASSAHRRTGESNQPQHF
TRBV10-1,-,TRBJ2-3,CASSGKWADTQYF
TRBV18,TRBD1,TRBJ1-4,CASSRGQANEKLFF
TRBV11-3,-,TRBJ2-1,CASSLGFREGGEQFF
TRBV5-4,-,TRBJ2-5,CASSLPSGGTQYF
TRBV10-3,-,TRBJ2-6,CAISEEQGSSGANVLTF
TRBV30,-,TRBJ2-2,CAWSVYRRPDTGELFF
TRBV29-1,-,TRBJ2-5,CSVESQQETQYF
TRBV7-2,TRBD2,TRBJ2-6,CASSYRTSGSTGANVLTF
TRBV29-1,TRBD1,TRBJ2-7,CSAPLPGGITYEQYF
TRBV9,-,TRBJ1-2,CASSPQGWYDYTF
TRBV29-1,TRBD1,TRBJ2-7,CSFRGAGGPYEQYF
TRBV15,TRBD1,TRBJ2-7,CATSRLQGAGAAYEQYF
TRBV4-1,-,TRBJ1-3,CASSQDLSKGNTIYF
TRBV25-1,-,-,CASISDRPYEQYF
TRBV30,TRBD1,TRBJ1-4,CAWGGQGLEKLFF
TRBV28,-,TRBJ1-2,CASSFDLNYGYTF
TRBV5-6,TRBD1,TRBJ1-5,CASSPRTGGDQPQHF
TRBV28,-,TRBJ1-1,CASTPGVGEAFF
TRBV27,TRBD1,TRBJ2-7,CASSYRGAYEQYF
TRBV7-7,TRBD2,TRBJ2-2,CASSYIAGANTGELFF
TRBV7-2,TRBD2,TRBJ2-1,CASSLWLAGVGNEQFF
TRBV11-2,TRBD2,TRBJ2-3,CASSDSGSFTDTQYF
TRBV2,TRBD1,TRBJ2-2,CASSVGTGGWTGELFF
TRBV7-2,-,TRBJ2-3,CASSIRQLNTDTQYF
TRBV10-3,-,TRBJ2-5,CAISVGGAKETQYF
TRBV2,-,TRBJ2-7,CASSESSYEQYF
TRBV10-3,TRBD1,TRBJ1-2,CAIRTLNGQGPNYGYTF
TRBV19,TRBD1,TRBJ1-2,CASSSRMAGGTDGYTF
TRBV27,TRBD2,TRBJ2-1,CASSPESSGRGNEQFF
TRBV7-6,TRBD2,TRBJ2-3,CASSLTSSDTDTQYF
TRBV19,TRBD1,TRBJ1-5,CASSIDPGGVGNQPQHF
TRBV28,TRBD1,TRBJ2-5,CASSLFPIRGQQETQYF
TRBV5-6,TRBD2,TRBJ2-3,CASSEVAGVDTDTQYF
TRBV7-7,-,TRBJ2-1,CASSFDVGYEQFF
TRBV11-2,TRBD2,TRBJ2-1,CASSSLRLAGVNEQFF
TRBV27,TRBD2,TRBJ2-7,CASAGTSGSYEQYF
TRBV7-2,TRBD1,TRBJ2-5,CASSLRTGQETQYF
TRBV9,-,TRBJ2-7,CASSVDENYEQYF
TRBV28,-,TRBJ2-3,CASSLGGLSTDTQYF